This entry describes one T cell receptor (beta chain). Its antigen remains undetermined. No much larger clonotype is one base removed from it; base qualities were not supplied. V trim: 3 bases; J trim: 2 bases; unmatched bases: 6. From the cysteine up to the phenylalanine, the CDR3 has a length of 15 residues. Only the CDR3 DNA is retained, 45 bases long and in frame from the first base. From the germline V gene, CDR1 is MGHRA and CDR2 is YSYEKL. This record comes from a study of cytomegalovirus exposure and HLA in healthy donors (dated by TCRdb to about 2017). Turning to the overall study: The 670 or so repertoires of the first cohort and the roughly 120 validation repertoires were produced on the same platform, according to a later analysis. The study aimed to test whether signatures of past pathogen exposure could be identified by cataloging public T cell receptors. Along with the 666-subject first cohort, a separate validation cohort of 120 different subjects was used. To predict cytomegalovirus infection status, the study brought together high-throughput TCR immunosequencing, statistical association of individual TCRs with disease status, and machine learning. Broad study findings and their caveats: In vitro tests confirmed that a few of the cytomegalovirus-associated TCR beta chains recognize cytomegalovirus antigens. It was suggested by the authors that the approach could potentially be generalized to other disease states and immunological phenotypes. A later analysis lacked HLA typing for the validation cohort, so it scored co-occurrence in that cohort across all 120 or so repertoires. The study listed 150 to 200 TCR beta chains as associated with cytomegalovirus. The classifier was reported to diagnose cytomegalovirus status with high specificity and sensitivity in both the original and validation cohorts. A later analysis found that TCRs clustered in the first cohort also tended to co-occur in the roughly 110 validation repertoires, with approximately 95% of cluster scores above 0. Most TCR sequences were seen in very few donors, while some public TCRs were found in many individuals.

Libraries were constructed by the immunoSEQ multiplex PCR assay. Processing in the source paper ran as follows. A statistical classification framework was developed to diagnose cytomegalovirus status using the catalog of TCR beta chain sequences. TCRdb stores this immuneACCESS table with in-frame sequences only. Part of the clones is absent; in the studies checked, under half of the shortfall reflects unresolved V genes, and no reason is known for the rest. V and J calls plus clone size are reproduced from that table; the DNA served to infer D and trimming. The sample has 100,000 or so clones on record, 85% of them singletons. More than 20% of the sample is in the top ten clones. Separate from the approximately 670-subject first cohort, the validation cohort of 90 to 150 subjects was the group to which the donors belonged.

Sequencing was performed on PBMCs. The source is a man in his late teens or twenties in good health and CMV-seropositive. The rearrangement joined TRBV4-1 to TRBJ2-7; TRBD2 aligns with 8 central bases. The DNA reads as follows: TGCGCCAGCAGCCACGGGGGTAGCGGGACCTACGAGCAGTACTTC. The encoded protein is CASSHGGSGTYEQYF.